This is a list of T cell receptor beta chains from one sample in a study of cytomegalovirus exposure and HLA in healthy donors. Here immunoSEQ multiplex PCR was the method, and the copy in TCRdb shows in-frame clones only, minus some. The table lists about 150,000 clones, roughly 80% of them singletons. Sequencing input: PBMCs. The receptors originated from a woman aged 40 to 55 in good health and CMV-seronegative. Each CDR3 is given with its conserved first and last residue. Each record gives: CDR3 length, V gene, clone size, J gene, D gene, CDR3 DNA, CDR3 protein. The D gene is left open where the match is weak. The listing skips clone size in some rows; elsewhere it reads once, few, many or a size class.

17	TRBV19	few	TRBJ2-6	.	TGTGCCAGTACCTCGGGGTACTTACCAAGTGGGGCCAACGTCCTGACTTTC	CASTSGYLPSGANVLTF
18	TRBV9	.	TRBJ2-3	TRBD1	TGTGCCAGCAGCGTAGCTAGGACAGGGGGCCCATTAGGGGATACGCAGTATTTT	CASSVARTGGPLGDTQYF
15	TRBV6-5	.	TRBJ2-3	TRBD2	TGTGCCAGCAGACCCCTAGCGGGAAACACAGATACGCAGTATTTT	CASRPLAGNTDTQYF
14	TRBV6-5	.	TRBJ2-5	.	TGTGCCAGCAGGCCCCCAGGGGTCCCGGAGACCCAGTACTTC	CASRPPGVPETQYF
18	TRBV4-2	.	TRBJ2-5	TRBD2	TGTGCCAGCAGCCAAAAGGGGACTAGCCTCGGATCGGGAGAGACCCAGTACTTC	CASSQKGTSLGSGETQYF
13	TRBV29-1	.	TRBJ2-3	.	TGCAGCGTTGCCCCTGCAGGGACAGATACGCAGTATTTT	CSVAPAGTDTQYF
20	TRBV4-1	.	TRBJ2-1	TRBD1	TGCGCCAGCAGTCGACCCTCCGGGACAGGGGGTTCTCGTACGTACAATGAGCAGTTCTTC	CASSRPSGTGGSRTYNEQFF
11	TRBV6-1	.	TRBJ1-2	.	TGTGCCAGTACAGTGAACTATGGCTACACCTTC	CASTVNYGYTF
14	TRBV9	.	TRBJ1-1	.	TGTGCCAGCAGCGGCGGGGCTGAGGTCTCTGAAGCTTTCTTT	CASSGGAEVSEAFF
13	TRBV6-1	.	TRBJ1-5	.	TGTGCCAGCAGCCAAGGGGAAAATCAGCCCCAGCATTTT	CASSQGENQPQHF
18	TRBV7-9	.	TRBJ2-1	.	TGTGCCAGCAGCCCCCGGACAGGGAGGGATCGCTCCTACAATGAGCAGTTCTTC	CASSPRTGRDRSYNEQFF
14	TRBV6-6	few	TRBJ2-3	.	TGTGCCAGCAGCTCGGGATTTAGGGCAGATACGCAGTATTTT	CASSSGFRADTQYF
14	TRBV5-1	.	TRBJ2-5	TRBD1	TGCGCCAGCAGCAAGGGACAGGGGGAAGAGACCCAGTACTTC	CASSKGQGEETQYF
13	TRBV29-1	.	TRBJ2-1	.	TGCAGCGGTAGCTCTGGCGCCGCTGGAGGGCAGTTCTTC	CSGSSGAAGGQFF
15	TRBV10-3	.	TRBJ2-3	TRBD2	TGTGCCATCAGTGAGTCGTTTAGCGGGGCGGATACGCAGTATTTT	CAISESFSGADTQYF
13	TRBV1	.	TRBJ2-6	.	TGCACCAGCAGCCAACTGGGGCCCAACGTCCTGACTTTC	CTSSQLGPNVLTF
14	TRBV6-1	few	TRBJ1-4	TRBD1	TGTGCCAGCAGGTCCGGGACAGGGAATGAAAAACTGTTTTTT	CASRSGTGNEKLFF
16	TRBV28	few	TRBJ2-7	.	TGTGCCAGCAGTTTACAGCCGCTACGAGAGGGCTACGAGCAGTACTTC	CASSLQPLREGYEQYF
13	TRBV25-1	few	TRBJ2-1	.	TGTGCCAGCAGTTCAGGGGAGTACAATGAGCAGTTCTTC	CASSSGEYNEQFF
14	TRBV29-1	.	TRBJ1-1	TRBD1	TGCAGCGCATCCGGGACAGGGATGAACACTGAAGCTTTCTTT	CSASGTGMNTEAFF
15	TRBV7-7	.	TRBJ1-5	.	TGTGCTAGCAGCCGACAGGACCGTATAAATCAGCCCCAGCATTTT	CASSRQDRINQPQHF
14	TRBV11-3	.	TRBJ2-3	.	TGTGCCAGCAGCCCCAGCGACAGCACAGATACGCAGTATTTT	CASSPSDSTDTQYF
13	TRBV7-2	.	TRBJ1-1	.	TGTGCCAGCAGCTTACAGGGGAACACTGAAGCTTTCTTT	CASSLQGNTEAFF
11	TRBV28	.	TRBJ1-1	.	TGTGCCAGCAGTTTGAGCACTGAAGCTTTCTTT	CASSLSTEAFF
13	TRBV6-6	.	TRBJ2-7	.	TGTGCCAGCGGACGACAGGATCCAGGCGAGCAGTACTTC	CASGRQDPGEQYF
17	TRBV7-9	.	TRBJ2-5	TRBD2	TGTGCCAGCAGCTCGGGACTAGCGGGAGGGGAGGGAGAGACCCAGTACTTC	CASSSGLAGGEGETQYF